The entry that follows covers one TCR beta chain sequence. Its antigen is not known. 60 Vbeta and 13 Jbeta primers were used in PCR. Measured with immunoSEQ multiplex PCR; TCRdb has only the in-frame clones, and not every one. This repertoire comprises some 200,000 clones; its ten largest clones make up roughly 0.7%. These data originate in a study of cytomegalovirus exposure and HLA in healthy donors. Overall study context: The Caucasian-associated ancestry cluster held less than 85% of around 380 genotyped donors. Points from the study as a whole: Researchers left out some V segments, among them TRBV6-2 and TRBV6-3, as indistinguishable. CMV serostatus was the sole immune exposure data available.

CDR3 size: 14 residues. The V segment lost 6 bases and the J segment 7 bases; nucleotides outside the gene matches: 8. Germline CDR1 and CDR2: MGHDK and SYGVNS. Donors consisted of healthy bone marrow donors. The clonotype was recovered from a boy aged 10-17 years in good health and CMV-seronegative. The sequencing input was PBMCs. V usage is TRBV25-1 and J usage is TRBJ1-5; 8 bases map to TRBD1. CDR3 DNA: TGTGCCAGCAGCGCACAGGGGGTCGGGCAGCCCCAGCATTTT. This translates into CASSAQGVGQPQHF.